The T cell receptor (beta chain) described here comes from a study of blood T cell repertoires in COVID-19. Overall study: PBMCs, B-cell-depleted T cells, or T cells provided the cDNA or gDNA that made up the material.

Per the authors' pipeline: Quantification of nucleated cells was approximated via reference gene primer amplification. Here immunoSEQ multiplex PCR was the method, and the copy in TCRdb shows in-frame clones only, minus some. V, J and clone size reflect that table, while D and trimming were determined from the DNA. The sample carries 150,000 to 200,000 clones, approximately 83% recorded once. The CDR3 spans 17 residues. The V end was cut by 4 bases, the J end by 2 bases, with 22 bases between. The germline CDR1 and CDR2 sequences are SGHNT and YYREEE (reference sequence). Sequenced sample: PBMCs or T cells enriched from blood (not recorded which). This TCR derives from a man in his 70s who had been exposed to COVID-19. The chain joins TRBV5-4 to TRBJ2-7, with D perhaps matching TRBD1 (6 bases). This chain's CDR3 is CASSLSAQGRFTYEQYF. In DNA, the CDR3 is TGTGCCAGCAGCCTAAGTGCGCAGGGGCGCTTCACCTACGAGCAGTACTTC.